These 21 T cell receptor beta chains were all obtained from the same sample, sequenced in a study of blood T cell repertoires in COVID-19 (dated by TCRdb to about 2020). The library relied on the immunoSEQ multiplex PCR assay. The source is immuneACCESS, and TCRdb retained only in-frame sequences with V and J called. Part of the clones is not carried over; for the studies checked, unresolved V genes explain less than half of this, and the remainder is unexplained. In all, the sample holds 180,000 or so clones, and roughly 80% of those were seen once. 9.5% to 12% of the sample is held by the ten biggest clonotypes. Input material: PBMCs or T cells enriched from blood (not recorded which). These receptors came from a man aged 45-60 years who had recovered from COVID-19.

V is TRBV6-5 and J is TRBJ2-7; TRBD2 matches at 11 bases. The CDR3 covers 14 residues. V was clipped by 6 bases and J by 4 bases; unmatched bases: 5. Per the germline V gene, CDR1 is MNHEY and CDR2 is SVGAGI. CDR3 bases: TGTGCCAGCAGGGAGACTAGCGGGGATTACGAGCAGTACTTC. Protein product: CASRETSGDYEQYF.

The rearrangement joins TRBV10-3 to TRBJ1-2; the D is unclear. The CDR3 length is 14 residues. V was shortened by 4 bases and J by 0 bases, with 9 bases between the two germline ends. The germline V gene encodes CDR1 ENHRY and CDR2 SYGVKD. The CDR3 DNA reads as TGTGCCATCAGTGGATCAGAACCTAACTATGGCTACACCTTC. Translating it yields CAISGSEPNYGYTF.

This chain links TRBV6-5 with TRBJ2-7; 7 nucleotides agree with TRBD2. This CDR3 has 14 amino acids. J was trimmed by 0 bases and V by 9 bases; bases with no gene match: 8. CDR1 and CDR2 from the germline V gene are MNHEY and SVGAGI. CDR3: CASLHGGSSYEQYF. The CDR3 region has the DNA TGTGCCAGTTTACACGGGGGGAGCTCCTACGAGCAGTACTTC.

This clone was detected once. V is TRBV28 and J is TRBJ2-7, with 7 bases matching TRBD1. The J segment lost 5 bases and the V segment lost 5 bases, leaving 12 bases of the junction unmatched. This CDR3 comprises 15 residues. Germline CDR1 MDHEN, CDR2 SYDVKM. DNA for the CDR3: TGTGCCAGCAGTAGGGGTCTTCAGGGGGACCACGAGCAGTACTTC. It yields the protein CASSRGLQGDHEQYF.

The rearrangement links TRBV5-1 to TRBJ2-1, with TRBD2 matching 12 bases. Losses at the gene ends were 4 bases for V and 1 base for J; bases not matched to a gene: 6. The CDR3 contains 17 residues. In germline, CDR1 is SGHRS, CDR2 YFSETQ. CDR3 sequence reads: CASSAGLAGASYNEQFF. CDR3 DNA: TGCGCCAGCAGCGCGGGACTAGCGGGCGCTTCCTACAATGAGCAGTTCTTC.

The gene calls are TRBV2 and TRBJ2-7; 7 bases match TRBD1. This CDR3 is 15 amino acids long. With 7 bases clipped from V and 0 bases from J, the junction kept 9 bases outside the gene matches. Germline V gene sequence: CDR1 SNHLY, CDR2 FYNNEI. The CDR3 region is CASTMDRSFSYEQYF. The CDR3, as DNA: TGTGCCAGCACTATGGACAGGAGCTTCTCCTACGAGCAGTACTTC.

The chain recombines TRBV6-5 with TRBJ2-7; 7 nucleotides align to TRBD1. This CDR3 is built from 14 residues. Trimming took 8 bases from V and 0 from J; bases not matched to a gene: 7. In germline, CDR1 is MNHEY, CDR2 SVGAGI. The CDR3 sequence: CASGMTGSSYEQYF. CDR3 bases: TGTGCCAGCGGAATGACAGGGAGCTCCTACGAGCAGTACTTC.

The rearrangement joins TRBV7-2 to TRBJ2-3; the match to TRBD2 covers 8 bases. CDR1 is SGHTA, CDR2 FQGNSA, per germline. CDR3 length: 14 residues. Germline trimming cut 6 bases from V and 2 bases from J; bases unmatched to any gene: 4. The CDR3 DNA reads TGTGCCAGCAGGAGTAGCGGGGTCACAGATACGCAGTATTTT. Residues: CASRSSGVTDTQYF.

The chain carries TRBV5-1 and TRBJ2-1; D unclear. The CDR3 runs to 13 residues. Germline V lookup: CDR1 SGHRS, CDR2 YFSETQ. Between the trimmed V and J ends, which lost 4 bases and 0 bases, there was a span of 5 bases. Written as DNA, the CDR3 is TGCGCCAGCAGCGAGAGCTCCTACAATGAGCAGTTCTTC. Translating it yields CASSESSYNEQFF.

This chain joins TRBV7-8 and TRBJ1-2; TRBD1 matches 9 bases. This CDR3 region has 13 residues. Losses at the gene ends were 5 bases for V and 7 bases for J; bases not matched to a gene: 5. CDR1 and CDR2 (germline): SGHVS, FQNEAQ. Here the CDR3 reads CASSDGQGFGYTF. The DNA of the CDR3 is TGTGCCAGCAGCGACGGACAGGGGTTTGGCTACACCTTC.

The rearrangement uses TRBV10-3 and TRBJ1-4; 7 nucleotides align to TRBD1. The CDR3 runs 14 residues. Unmatched junction bases numbered 3, after V lost 0 bases and J lost 8 bases. Per germline, CDR1 ENHRY and CDR2 SYGVKD. The chain's CDR3 is CAISESRGREKLFF. The CDR3, as DNA: TGTGCCATCAGTGAGTCAAGGGGGCGCGAAAAACTGTTTTTT.

This chain connects TRBV29-1 to TRBJ1-2; D may be TRBD1 (5 bases). Trimming shortened V by 3 bases and J by 5 bases, and 10 bases separated the two germline ends. In germline, CDR1 is SQVTM, CDR2 ANQGSEA. The CDR3 extends over 12 amino acids. CDR3 sequence reads: CSVDSGEYGYTF. CDR3 nucleotide sequence: TGCAGCGTTGACTCGGGGGAGTATGGCTACACCTTC.

CDR3 sequence: CATRRDTGELFF. The CDR3 DNA follows: TGTGCCACTCGACGGGACACCGGGGAGCTGTTTTTT. This chain links TRBV24-1 with TRBJ2-2; D not certain. Germline V gene data show CDR1 as KGHDR and CDR2 as SFDVKD. The V end was cut by 10 bases, the J end by 3 bases, with 8 bases between. The CDR3 runs 12 residues.

V and J are TRBV5-1 and TRBJ2-1; 9 bases fit TRBD2. V shed 5 bases, J shed 8 bases, and the junction held 11 bases outside the gene matches. Germline V CDR1 and CDR2: SGHRS, YFSETQ. This CDR3 region has 15 residues. The CDR3 reads CASSRGSGSEDEQFF. As DNA, the CDR3 is TGCGCCAGCAGTCGTGGTAGCGGGAGTGAGGATGAGCAGTTCTTC. Filled out from reference TRBV5-1 and TRBJ2-1, the complete variable domain reads KAGVTQTPRYLIKTRGQQVTLSCSPISGHRSVSWYQQTPGQGLQFLFEYFSETQRNKGNFPGRFSGRQFSNSRSEMNVSTLELGDSALYLCASSRGSGSEDEQFFGPGTRLTVL.

In DNA, the CDR3 is TGTGCCAGCAGTTTCTCAGTGACAGGGGTCGAGCAGTACTTC. It yields the protein CASSFSVTGVEQYF. This chain uses TRBV27 with TRBJ2-7, with 8 bases lining up with TRBD1. CDR3 length equals 14 residues. The V and J ends lost 3 bases and 6 bases, in that order; junction bases with no gene match: 7. CDR1 and CDR2 from the germline V gene are MNHEY and SMNVEV (reference sequence).

In this sample, this clone turned up a few times. This chain joins TRBV7-2 and TRBJ1-5, with unresolved D. Trimming removed 3 bases at V and 5 bases at J, with 8 bases between. Germline V CDR1 and CDR2: SGHTA, FQGNSA. CDR3 size: 13 residues. The CDR3 is CASSLVQDQPQHF. The DNA of the CDR3 is TGTGCCAGCAGCTTGGTCCAGGATCAGCCCCAGCATTTT.

The table lists this clone with a few counts. The chain carries TRBV11-2 and TRBJ1-1; TRBD1 is a possible D gene (5 bases). The CDR3 extends over 13 amino acids. Germline V gives CDR1 SGHAT, CDR2 FQNNGV. Trimming removed 1 base at V and 7 bases at J, with 10 bases between. This chain's CDR3 is CASSLVGGGEAFF. CDR3 nucleotides: TGTGCCAGCAGCTTAGTTGGGGGGGGTGAAGCTTTCTTT.

The chain has TRBV24-1 and TRBJ2-7, with D possibly matching TRBD1 (6 bases). The CDR3 is 16 residues long. Per germline, CDR1 KGHDR and CDR2 SFDVKD. Trimming pared 3 bases from V and 2 bases from J, leaving 16 bases between. The CDR3 bases are TGTGCCACCAGTGATCCCAGGACAGCCAACCCCTACGAGCAGTACTTC. Protein sequence: CATSDPRTANPYEQYF.

The chain uses TRBV4-1 and TRBJ1-6; the match to TRBD1 covers 8 bases. The germline gives CDR1 MGHRA, CDR2 YSYEKL. V trimming: 5 bases; J trimming: 10 bases; junction bases outside the gene matches: 7. The CDR3 sequence is 14 residues long. This CDR3 reads CASSVDRDESPLHF. As DNA, the CDR3 is TGCGCCAGCAGCGTGGACAGGGATGAATCACCCCTCCACTTT.

On this clone itself: Other DNA sequences from this sample encode an identical CDR3 as well. V gene TRBV30 combines with J gene TRBJ1-1; no firm D call. The V end lost 0 bases, the J end lost 1 base, and 6 bases lay between the germline ends. The CDR3 extends over 13 amino acids. The germline gives CDR1 GTSNPN, CDR2 SVGIG (reference sequence). CDR3: CAWSVGGNTEAFF. Here the CDR3 DNA reads TGTGCCTGGAGTGTAGGAGGGAACACTGAAGCTTTCTTT.

The J gene is TRBJ2-7, the V gene TRBV18; a possible D gene is TRBD2 (6 bases). Trimming removed 3 bases from V and 5 bases from J, with 8 bases in between. This CDR3 region has 12 residues. Per the germline V gene, CDR1 is KGHSH and CDR2 is LQKENI. The CDR3 here is CASSPGGDEQYF. The CDR3 DNA follows: TGTGCCAGCTCACCCGGCGGGGACGAGCAGTACTTC.